Presented here are 29 T cell receptor beta chains from one specimen sequenced in a study of T cells after yellow fever vaccination. TCRdb redid the calling of the 5' RACE reads with MiXCR, one entry per CDR3 protein. Of approximately 550,000 distinct CDR3 sequences in the sample, about 19% were seen once. Source: PBMCs, taken 15 days after the yellow fever booster vaccination. Source of these receptors: a man aged 30 to 39 who received the YFV17D yellow fever vaccine.

This chain uses TRBV7-8 with TRBJ2-7; TRBD2 matches 10 bases. Germline V gene lookup returns CDR1 SGHVS and CDR2 FQNEAQ. The length of the CDR3 is 15 residues. J lost 2 bases, V lost 5 bases, and 6 bases had no gene match. CDR3 loop: CASSERTSGAYEQYF. The CDR3 coding sequence is TGTGCCAGCAGCGAACGGACTAGCGGTGCCTACGAGCAGTACTTC.

This clonotype was observed a handful of times. The chain has TRBV7-8 and TRBJ2-7; either TRBD1 or TRBD2 may fit D (6 bases each). CDR1 and CDR2 from the germline V gene are SGHVS and FQNEAQ. The ends were cut back, 4 bases at V and 1 base at J, with 14 bases in the middle. This CDR3 is 15 amino acids long. CDR3 sequence: CASSSGGRASYEQYF. The CDR3 nucleotides read TGTGCCAGCAGCTCTGGGGGGCGGGCTTCCTACGAGCAGTACTTC.

This clonotype was counted ten times or more. As DNA, the CDR3 is TGTGCCAGCAGCCCATCCATAGGGGGGTATGAGACCCAGTACTTC. Its translation is CASSPSIGGYETQYF. The chain combines TRBV7-2 with TRBJ2-5; D may correspond to TRBD1 or TRBD2 (6 bases each). The CDR3 has 15 amino acids. Trimming left V 5 bases short and J 5 bases short, with 18 bases between. The V gene's germline CDR1 is SGHTA and CDR2 FQGNSA.

The sample holds many counts of this clonotype. The chain recombines TRBV29-1 with TRBJ1-5; 9 bases fit TRBD1. Germline CDR1 is SQVTM and CDR2 is ANQGSEA. Trimming took 4 bases from V and 1 from J; bases not matched to a gene: 5. The CDR3 is made up of 15 amino acids. The CDR3 DNA follows: TGCAGCGTTGCTTGGGGACAGGGAAGCAATCAGCCCCAGCATTTT. This gives the protein CSVAWGQGSNQPQHF.

CDR3 nucleotide sequence: TGTGCCACCAGCAGAGAAGGGAAGCCCGGTCTAGAGCAGTACTTC. It specifies CATSREGKPGLEQYF. V is TRBV15 and J is TRBJ2-7, with unresolved D. The CDR3 runs to 15 residues. Trimming pared 0 bases from V and 7 bases from J, leaving 16 bases between. Germline CDR1 is LNHNV and CDR2 is YYDKDF (reference sequence).

In this sample, this clonotype turned up a few times. The chain has TRBV20-1 and TRBJ2-7; 9 nucleotides agree with TRBD2. This CDR3 is built from 14 residues. The V and J ends lost 3 bases and 2 bases, in that order; junction bases with no gene match: 5. Germline V lookup: CDR1 DFQATT, CDR2 SNEGSKA (reference sequence). This CDR3 reads CSARAGGRTYEQYF. The CDR3 nucleotides read TGCAGTGCTAGGGCGGGAGGGCGAACCTACGAGCAGTACTTC.

The chain recombines TRBV20-1 with TRBJ2-2, with TRBD2 matching over 13 bases. From germline, CDR1 is DFQATT and CDR2 SNEGSKA (reference sequence). CDR3 length equals 16 residues. V was pared by 6 bases and J by 5 bases, with 9 bases of the junction left unmatched. DNA for the CDR3: TGCAGTGCGTCACTAGCGGGAGGGCCGGGAACCGGGGAGCTGTTTTTT. This gives the protein CSASLAGGPGTGELFF.

This clonotype has a handful of counts. The CDR3 is CAWSRRQGTGANVLTF. The CDR3 region has the DNA TGTGCCTGGAGTCGGAGACAGGGAACTGGGGCCAACGTCCTGACTTTC. V gene TRBV30 combines with J gene TRBJ2-6, with 7 bases that match TRBD1. With 2 bases clipped from V and 2 bases from J, the junction kept 6 bases outside the gene matches. The germline V gene has CDR1 GTSNPN and CDR2 SVGIG (reference sequence). The length of the CDR3 is 16 residues.

This clonotype was detected once. This chain uses TRBV21-1 with TRBJ2-4; the table names TRBD2, a call not compared with the DNA. TRBV21-1 is deemed a pseudogene. The CDR3 is 19 amino acids. This CDR3 reads CASSKAPLAGRGAKNIQYF. The CDR3 DNA follows: TGTGCCAGCAGCAAAGCTCCGCTAGCGGGAAGGGGGGCCAAAAACATTCAGTACTTC.

V usage is TRBV2 and J usage is TRBJ2-7; D uncertain. Germline CDR1 and CDR2: SNHLY and FYNNEI. This CDR3 comprises 12 residues. V was pared by 8 bases and J by 5 bases, with 13 bases between. Here the CDR3 reads CASALDLDEQYF. The CDR3 bases are TGTGCCAGCGCCCTCGATCTCGACGAGCAGTACTTC. The variable domain in full, with the rest retrieved from reference TRBV2 and TRBJ2-7, is EPEVTQTPSHQVTQMGQEVILRCVPISNHLYFYWYRQILGQKVEFLVSFYNNEISEKSEIFDDQFSVERPDGSNFTLKIRSTKLEDSAMYFCASALDLDEQYFGPGTRLTVT.

The genes are TRBV14 and TRBJ2-5, with D perhaps being TRBD1 or TRBD2 (5 bases each). The germline V gene has CDR1 SGHDN and CDR2 FVKESK. The CDR3 sequence is 16 residues long. V was trimmed by 1 base and J by 4 bases, leaving 16 bases between them. CDR3 DNA: TGTGCCAGCAGCCAAGGGTCCCGGGACCGAAGAGAGACCCAGTACTTC. It yields the protein CASSQGSRDRRETQYF.

There are a few counts of this clonotype. The chain employs TRBV14 and TRBJ2-1; perhaps TRBD1 as D (6 bases). The CDR3 has 14 residues. With 3 bases removed from V and 4 bases from J, the gap between germline ends came to 10 bases. Germline V lookup: CDR1 SGHDN, CDR2 FVKESK. CDR3 DNA sequence: TGTGCCAGCAGCCAGGGGGCCGTGTACAATGAGCAGTTCTTC. Its translation: CASSQGAVYNEQFF. Using reference TRBV14 and TRBJ2-1 for the parts outside the CDR3, the full variable domain is EAGVTQFPSHSVIEKGQTVTLRCDPISGHDNLYWYRRVMGKEIKFLLHFVKESKQDESGMPNNRFLAERTGGTYSTLKVQPAELEDSGVYFCASSQGAVYNEQFFGPGTRLTVL.

This clonotype was picked up a small number of times. The chain is built from TRBV20-1 and TRBJ1-5; no reliable D call. Germline lookup yields CDR1 DFQATT and CDR2 SNEGSKA (reference sequence). V was pared by 4 bases and J by 2 bases, with 12 bases between. CDR3 length: 14 residues. CDR3 sequence (DNA): TGCAGTGCTAACTTCCCCGGGGGCAATCAGCCCCAGCATTTT. Its protein product is CSANFPGGNQPQHF.

This clonotype showed up just a few times. The V and J genes are TRBV9 and TRBJ2-3, with 10 bases aligning to TRBD2. The V and J ends lost 4 bases and 0 bases, in that order; junction bases with no gene match: 2. The V gene's germline CDR1 is SGDLS and CDR2 YYNGEE. This CDR3 comprises 15 residues. DNA for the CDR3: TGTGCCAGCAGCAATAGCGGGGGGAGCACAGATACGCAGTATTTT. Translating it yields CASSNSGGSTDTQYF.

In the case of this clonotype: One junction end does not reproduce the germline sequence, and a read error may be involved. The genes are TRBV10-2 and TRBJ2-5; D gene ambiguous. Germline CDR1 reads WSHSY; CDR2 reads SAAADI. The CDR3 runs 12 residues. The CDR3 bases are TGCGCCAGCATTGAGGTAGAGGAGACCCAGTACTTC. This gives the protein CASIEVEETQYF.

This clonotype has only a few counts. The rearrangement links TRBV6-5 to TRBJ1-1; the D gene is possibly TRBD1 (5 bases). The CDR3 runs to 16 residues. Germline V lookup: CDR1 MNHEY, CDR2 SVGAGI. Trimming cost V 2 bases and J 1 base, with 14 bases left between them. The CDR3 spells CASSYKRQLENTEAFF. In DNA form, the CDR3 reads TGTGCCAGCAGTTACAAAAGACAGCTAGAGAACACTGAAGCTTTCTTT.

The V and J genes are TRBV10-3 and TRBJ2-1, with D unresolved. The ends were cut back, 6 bases at V and 8 bases at J, with 11 bases in the middle. This CDR3 has 12 amino acids. Germline loops: CDR1 ENHRY, CDR2 SYGVKD. DNA for the CDR3: TGTGCCATCAGAGCTGAGGTCGATGAGCAGTTCTTC. Residues: CAIRAEVDEQFF.

V usage is TRBV3-1 and J usage is TRBJ2-1; 9 nucleotides agree with TRBD1. J gave up 4 bases and V 1 base, and 17 bases lay outside the gene matches. Germline loops: CDR1 LGHDT, CDR2 YNNKEL (reference sequence). The CDR3 totals 20 residues. Here the CDR3 reads CASSQGDGTGWESGYNEQFF. Written as DNA, the CDR3 is TGTGCCAGCAGCCAAGGCGACGGGACAGGGTGGGAGTCGGGGTACAATGAGCAGTTCTTC.

This clonotype was detected a few times. The chain is built from TRBV7-9 and TRBJ1-6; 9 bases are shared with TRBD1. J gave up 7 bases and V 5 bases, and 3 bases lay outside the gene matches. CDR1 is SEHNR, CDR2 FQNEAQ, per germline (reference sequence). This CDR3 comprises 14 residues. The CDR3 loop reads CASSKGQGNSPLHF. The CDR3 bases are TGTGCCAGCAGCAAAGGACAGGGGAATTCACCCCTCCACTTT.

This clonotype was seen a handful of times. The chain is built from TRBV12-3 or TRBV12-4 and TRBJ2-1; 8 nucleotides match TRBD2. The ends lost 5 bases at V and 3 bases at J; junction bases unmatched: 12. The CDR3 sequence is 17 residues long. The CDR3 spells CASSPPSTSERYNEQFF. Written as DNA, the CDR3 is TGTGCCAGCAGTCCACCCTCGACTAGCGAACGCTACAATGAGCAGTTCTTC.

The rearrangement joins TRBV27 to TRBJ2-1; no clear D gene. This CDR3 is built from 14 residues. V lost 6 bases and J lost 8, with 17 bases in between. Germline values: CDR1 MNHEY, CDR2 SMNVEV (reference sequence). CDR3 residues: CASRTYDALDEQFF. The DNA of the CDR3 is TGTGCCAGCAGAACCTACGATGCTTTGGATGAGCAGTTCTTC.

This clonotype showed up many times. V is TRBV3-1 and J is TRBJ2-7, with D possibly matching TRBD2 (7 bases). The CDR3 extends over 13 amino acids. CDR1 is LGHDT and CDR2 is YNNKEL in the germline V gene (reference sequence). V lost 2 bases, J lost 13 bases, and 18 bases lay in between. The CDR3 reads CASSQRDGAGAYF. The DNA for the CDR3 is TGTGCCAGCAGCCAACGCGATGGGGCGGGGGCTTACTTC.

This chain joins TRBV9 and TRBJ2-5; D assignment may be TRBD1 or TRBD2 (5 bases each). The CDR3 spans 16 residues. The V and J ends lost 1 base and 4 bases respectively, with 17 bases between them. Germline V CDR1 and CDR2: SGDLS, YYNGEE. The CDR3, as DNA: TGTGCCAGCAGCGTACCCTCGGGACGCGACGTAGAGACCCAGTACTTC. Amino acids: CASSVPSGRDVETQYF. Full variable domain (remainder filled in from reference TRBV9 and TRBJ2-5): DSGVTQTPKHLITATGQRVTLRCSPRSGDLSVYWYQQSLDQGLQFLIQYYNGEERAKGNILERFSAQQFPDLHSELNLSSLELGDSALYFCASSVPSGRDVETQYFGPGTRLLVL.

The chain employs TRBV12-3 or TRBV12-4 and TRBJ2-3; no clear D gene. V lost 5 bases and J lost 2, with 14 bases in between. The CDR3 spans 15 residues. CDR3 region: CASSPPPGLTDTQYF. The CDR3 DNA follows: TGTGCCAGCAGTCCCCCACCTGGCCTCACAGATACGCAGTATTTT.

This clonotype showed up just a few times. The chain employs TRBV24-1 and TRBJ2-5; TRBD1 might be the D (6 bases). The CDR3 totals 15 residues. Trimming took 8 bases from V and 5 from J, leaving 20 bases between them. Germline values: CDR1 KGHDR, CDR2 SFDVKD. The CDR3 loop is CATNPNREPEETQYF. CDR3 nucleotide sequence: TGTGCCACCAACCCTAACAGGGAGCCGGAGGAGACCCAGTACTTC.

The chain couples TRBV6-5 to TRBJ1-5; D is ambiguous. Germline CDR1 and CDR2: MNHEY and SVGAGI. Trimming left V 2 bases short and J 9 bases short, with 14 bases between. The CDR3 totals 14 residues. The DNA of the CDR3 is TGTGCCAGCAGTTACCGTTACGGTGGGTCGCCCCAGCATTTT. Translated: CASSYRYGGSPQHF.

The chain recombines TRBV15 with TRBJ1-2; TRBD1 agrees at 7 bases. This CDR3 spans 12 amino acids. CDR1 is LNHNV, CDR2 YYDKDF, per germline (reference sequence). The J segment lost 9 bases and the V segment lost 8 bases, leaving 9 bases of the junction unmatched. CDR3 DNA: TGTGCCACCTCCTGGACAGGAGATAGCTACACCTTC. Translating gives CATSWTGDSYTF.

J is TRBJ2-7 and V is TRBV7-2; possibly TRBD2 for D (5 bases). The CDR3 is made up of 15 amino acids. Germline CDR1 and CDR2: SGHTA and FQGNSA. Trimming removed 2 bases from V and 3 bases from J, with 14 bases in between. The CDR3 nucleotides read TGTGCCAGCAGCTTAACGGAGGCCAAATACTACGAGCAGTACTTC. Protein: CASSLTEAKYYEQYF.

This clonotype showed up just a few times. The V gene is TRBV12-3 or TRBV12-4, the J gene TRBJ2-1; perhaps D is TRBD1 or TRBD2 (5 bases each). Trimming cost V 3 bases and J 2 bases, with 11 bases left between them. The CDR3 has 15 residues. This CDR3 reads CASSFGTPTYNEQFF. In DNA form, the CDR3 reads TGTGCCAGCAGTTTCGGGACGCCTACCTACAATGAGCAGTTCTTC.